What follows are 17 T cell receptor beta chains derived from one specimen sequenced in a study of blood T cell repertoires in COVID-19. Assay used: immunoSEQ multiplex PCR; TCRdb lists only in-frame clones, some missing. The table has around 280,000 clones, roughly 87% seen once. Sequenced sample: peripheral blood. These receptors all come from a woman in her forties or fifties who had recovered from COVID-19.

The V and J genes are TRBV2 and TRBJ2-2; no reliable D call. With 7 bases removed from V and 2 bases from J, the gap between germline ends came to 14 bases. Looked up from germline, CDR1 is SNHLY and CDR2 is FYNNEI. The CDR3 has 15 amino acids. The CDR3 nucleotides read TGTGCCAGCACCCCCACTCCATACAACACCGGGGAGCTGTTTTTT. Protein product: CASTPTPYNTGELFF.

V and J are TRBV19 and TRBJ1-1; 9 bases are shared with TRBD1. The CDR3 loop spans 16 amino acids. Trimming at V came to 6 bases and at J to 4 bases, leaving 12 bases not matched to a gene. The germline CDR1 and CDR2 sequences are LNHDA and SQIVND (reference sequence). CDR3: CASSRGQGWTVTEAFF. The CDR3 DNA follows: TGTGCCAGTAGCCGCGGACAGGGGTGGACGGTCACTGAAGCTTTCTTT. Together with reference TRBV19 and TRBJ1-1, the CDR3 gives the full variable domain: DGGITQSPKYLFRKEGQNVTLSCEQNLNHDAMYWYRQDPGQGLRLIYYSQIVNDFQKGDIAEGYSVSREKKESFPLTVTSAQKNPTAFYLCASSRGQGWTVTEAFFGQGTRLTVV.

V gene TRBV6-5 combines with J gene TRBJ1-5; the match to TRBD1 covers 8 bases. With V trimmed by 6 bases and J by 4 bases, 8 bases remained unmatched. This CDR3 has 15 amino acids. The V gene's germline CDR1 is MNHEY and CDR2 SVGAGI. The CDR3, as DNA: TGTGCCAGCAGGACGGACAGGGCCTGGAATCAGCCCCAGCATTTT. As protein: CASRTDRAWNQPQHF.

The count of this clone is one. The rearrangement uses TRBV27 and TRBJ2-4; tentatively, D is TRBD1 (6 bases). The CDR3 sequence is 16 residues long. Deletions cut 4 bases from V and 0 bases from J, with 13 bases between. Germline V CDR1 and CDR2: MNHEY, SMNVEV (reference sequence). The DNA of the CDR3 is TGTGCCAGCAGTTGGACAGCCCTGGGAGCCAAAAACATTCAGTACTTC. Translated, it gives CASSWTALGAKNIQYF.

The chain employs TRBV12-5 and TRBJ1-4; TRBD1 might be the D (6 bases). There are 13 residues in the CDR3. Trimming removed 5 bases at V and 4 bases at J, with 8 bases between. Per the germline V gene, CDR1 is LGHNT and CDR2 is FRNRAP. The CDR3 region has the DNA TGTGCTAGTGGTCACAGGGATAATGAAAAACTGTTTTTT. Amino acids: CASGHRDNEKLFF. Full variable domain (missing parts from reference TRBV12-5 and TRBJ1-4): DARVTQTPRHKVTEMGQEVTMRCQPILGHNTVFWYRQTMMQGLELLAYFRNRAPLDDSGMPKDRFSAEMPDATLATLKIQPSEPRDSAVYFCASGHRDNEKLFFGSGTQLSVL.

The V call is TRBV7-9, the J call TRBJ2-7, with 8 bases that match TRBD1. This CDR3 is 14 amino acids long. The J segment lost 5 bases and the V segment lost 5 bases, leaving 8 bases of the junction unmatched. Germline values: CDR1 SEHNR, CDR2 FQNEAQ (reference sequence). CDR3 nucleotide sequence: TGTGCCAGCAGCCCCTACGGACAGGGCCACGAGCAGTACTTC. Protein: CASSPYGQGHEQYF. The full variable domain, in which reference TRBV7-9 and TRBJ2-7 provide the parts outside the CDR3, is DTGVSQNPRHKITKRGQNVTFRCDPISEHNRLYWYRQTLGQGPEFLTYFQNEAQLEKSRLLSDRFSAERPKGSFSTLEIQRTEQGDSAMYLCASSPYGQGHEQYFGPGTRLTVT.

CDR3 amino acids: CASSPGQSYGYTF. The CDR3 DNA is TGTGCCAGCAGTCCTGGACAGAGCTATGGCTACACCTTC. The V call is TRBV9, the J call TRBJ1-2; tentative D call: TRBD1 (6 bases). Germline V gives CDR1 SGDLS, CDR2 YYNGEE. The CDR3 consists of 13 residues. V gave up 5 bases and J gave up 4 bases, with 12 bases separating them.

The chain carries TRBV2 and TRBJ1-1, with D maybe TRBD1 (5 bases). The CDR3 runs to 13 residues. The germline V and J ends were trimmed by 7 bases and 3 bases, with 12 bases remaining between them. Germline assignment: CDR1 SNHLY and CDR2 FYNNEI. CDR3 in DNA: TGTGCCAGCACCAAAGGGACTGACACTGAAGCTTTCTTT. Translated, it gives CASTKGTDTEAFF.

The chain carries TRBV30 and TRBJ2-2, with 8 bases that match TRBD1. The length of the CDR3 is 16 residues. V dropped 1 base and J dropped 3; count of bases not matched to a gene: 7. Germline CDR1 reads GTSNPN; CDR2 reads SVGIG (reference sequence). The CDR3 bases are TGTGCCTGGAGTGCCGACAGGGGTCTTGACACCGGGGAGCTGTTTTTT. Translating it yields CAWSADRGLDTGELFF.

V and J are TRBV7-3 and TRBJ1-1; D might be TRBD1 (6 bases). Germline loops: CDR1 SGHTA, CDR2 FQGTGA. Trimming took 5 bases from V and 4 from J, leaving 14 bases between them. The CDR3 is 14 amino acids. DNA of the CDR3: TGTGCCAGCAGCCAGCTGGCAGGGGCCACTGAAGCTTTCTTT. This translates into CASSQLAGATEAFF.

V usage is TRBV28 and J usage is TRBJ1-4; 7 bases agree with TRBD1. Unmatched junction bases numbered 9, after V lost 3 bases and J lost 5 bases. The CDR3 runs to 16 residues. In germline, CDR1 is MDHEN, CDR2 SYDVKM. CDR3 sequence reads: CASSLGGEGANEKLFF. CDR3 in DNA: TGTGCCAGCAGTTTGGGGGGAGAGGGGGCGAATGAAAAACTGTTTTTT.

The CDR3 loop reads CASSLWTGENEQFF. CDR3 nucleotides: TGTGCCAGCAGCCTATGGACAGGGGAGAATGAGCAGTTCTTC. The V and J genes are TRBV11-1 and TRBJ2-1, with TRBD1 identical over 9 bases. With 5 bases clipped from V and 7 bases from J, the junction kept 6 bases outside the gene matches. This CDR3 spans 14 amino acids. Looked up from germline, CDR1 is SGHAT and CDR2 is FQDESV (reference sequence).

The chain links TRBV2 to TRBJ2-5; the D gene is possibly TRBD2 (6 bases). The CDR3 totals 13 residues. The V gene lost 4 bases and the J gene lost 2 bases, with 8 bases spanning the gap. Germline values: CDR1 SNHLY, CDR2 FYNNEI. In DNA form, the CDR3 reads TGTGCCAGCAGTGGTAGCGGACAAGAGACCCAGTACTTC. It translates to CASSGSGQETQYF.

The gene calls are TRBV7-6 and TRBJ2-7, with 7 bases aligning to TRBD1. The V segment lost 4 bases and the J segment 2 bases; nucleotides outside the gene matches: 17. The CDR3 covers 18 residues. CDR1 is SGHVS, CDR2 FNYEAQ, per germline. CDR3 amino acids: CASSSKGPDRVVPYEQYF. The CDR3 nucleotides are TGTGCCAGCAGCTCGAAGGGTCCCGACAGGGTTGTCCCCTACGAGCAGTACTTC.

The chain joins TRBV28 to TRBJ2-7; 9 bases line up with TRBD2. This CDR3 has 17 residues. Germline CDR1 MDHEN, CDR2 SYDVKM. V trimming: 4 bases; J trimming: 2 bases; junction bases outside the gene matches: 12. The CDR3 nucleotides are TGTGCCAGCAGTTCAGCCCCTTTAGCGGGAGCCCCCTACGAGCAGTACTTC. Its protein is CASSSAPLAGAPYEQYF.

V and J are TRBV5-5 and TRBJ2-3; TRBD2 is a possible D gene (6 bases). Trimming left V 4 bases short and J 2 bases short, with 23 bases between. CDR1 is SGHKS and CDR2 is YYEKEE in the germline V gene (reference sequence). There are 18 residues in the CDR3. CDR3 region: CASSREVAGFTSTDTQYF. CDR3 sequence (DNA): TGTGCCAGCAGCAGGGAGGTTGCAGGGTTCACTTCCACAGATACGCAGTATTTT.

This rearrangement joins TRBV21-1 to TRBJ2-3; TRBD2, the table's D call, lacks a check against the DNA. TRBV21-1 counts as a pseudogene. The CDR3 totals 15 residues. The CDR3 loop reads CASSTLAESTDTQYF. CDR3 bases: TGTGCCAGCAGCACACTAGCGGAAAGCACAGATACGCAGTATTTT.